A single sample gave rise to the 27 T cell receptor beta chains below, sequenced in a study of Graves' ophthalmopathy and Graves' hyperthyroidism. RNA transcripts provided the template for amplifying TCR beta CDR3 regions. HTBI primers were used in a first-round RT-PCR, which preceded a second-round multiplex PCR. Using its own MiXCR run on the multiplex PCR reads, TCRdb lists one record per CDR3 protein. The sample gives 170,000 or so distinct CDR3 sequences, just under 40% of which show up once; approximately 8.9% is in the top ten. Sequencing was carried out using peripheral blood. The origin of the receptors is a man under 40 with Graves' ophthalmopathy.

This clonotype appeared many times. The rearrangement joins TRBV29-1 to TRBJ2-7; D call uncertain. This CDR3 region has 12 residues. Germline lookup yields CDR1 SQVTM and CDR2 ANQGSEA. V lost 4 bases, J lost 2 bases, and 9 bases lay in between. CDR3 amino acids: CSVATVTYEQYF. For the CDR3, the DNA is TGCAGCGTTGCTACGGTCACCTACGAGCAGTACTTC.

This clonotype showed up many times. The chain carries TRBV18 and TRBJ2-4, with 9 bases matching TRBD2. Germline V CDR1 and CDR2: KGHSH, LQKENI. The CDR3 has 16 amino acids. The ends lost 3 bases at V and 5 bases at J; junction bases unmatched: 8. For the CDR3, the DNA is TGTGCCAGCTCACCGGTTAGCGGGAGTGTCGAAAACATTCAGTACTTC. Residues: CASSPVSGSVENIQYF.

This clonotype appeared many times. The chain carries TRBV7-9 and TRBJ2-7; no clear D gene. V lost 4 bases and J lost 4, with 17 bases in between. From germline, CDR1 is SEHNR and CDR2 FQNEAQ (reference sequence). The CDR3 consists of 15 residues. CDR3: CASSSSLAFIYEQYF. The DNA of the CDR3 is TGTGCCAGCAGCTCCTCTTTGGCATTTATTTACGAGCAGTACTTC.

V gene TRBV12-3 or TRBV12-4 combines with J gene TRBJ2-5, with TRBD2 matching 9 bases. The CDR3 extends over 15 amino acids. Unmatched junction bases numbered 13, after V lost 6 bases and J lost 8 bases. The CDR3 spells CASSLAGTSRVTQYF. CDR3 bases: TGTGCCAGCAGCCTAGCCGGGACTAGCCGTGTAACCCAGTACTTC.

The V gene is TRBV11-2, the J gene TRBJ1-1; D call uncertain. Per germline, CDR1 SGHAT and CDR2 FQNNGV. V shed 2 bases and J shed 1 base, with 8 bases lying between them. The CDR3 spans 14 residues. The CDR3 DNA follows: TGTGCCAGCAGCTTAAGGCTAGAGAACACTGAAGCTTTCTTT. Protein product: CASSLRLENTEAFF.

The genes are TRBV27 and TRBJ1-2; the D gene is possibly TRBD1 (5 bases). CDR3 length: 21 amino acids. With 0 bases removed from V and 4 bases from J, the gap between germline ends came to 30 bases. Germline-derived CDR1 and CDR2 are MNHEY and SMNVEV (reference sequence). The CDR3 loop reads CASSLSVNHGAYGGLGYGYTF. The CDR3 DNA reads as TGTGCCAGCAGTTTATCGGTAAACCACGGAGCTTACGGGGGTTTAGGCTATGGCTACACCTTC.

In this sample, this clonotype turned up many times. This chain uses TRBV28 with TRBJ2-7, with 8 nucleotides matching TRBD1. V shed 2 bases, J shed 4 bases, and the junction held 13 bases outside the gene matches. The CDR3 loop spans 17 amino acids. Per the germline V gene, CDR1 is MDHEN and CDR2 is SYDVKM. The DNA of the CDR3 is TGTGCCAGCAGTTTAGACGTTTCGGGACAGGATGTATACGAGCAGTACTTC. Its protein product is CASSLDVSGQDVYEQYF.

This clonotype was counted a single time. The CDR3 DNA reads as TGTGCCAGCAGTTTAAGGGGGCCAGGTGCCGGGGAGCTGTTTTTT. Amino acid sequence: CASSLRGPGAGELFF. The chain couples TRBV12-3 or TRBV12-4 to TRBJ2-2; 7 positions match TRBD1. Germline trimming cut 2 bases from V and 6 bases from J; bases unmatched to any gene: 6. CDR3 length: 15 amino acids.

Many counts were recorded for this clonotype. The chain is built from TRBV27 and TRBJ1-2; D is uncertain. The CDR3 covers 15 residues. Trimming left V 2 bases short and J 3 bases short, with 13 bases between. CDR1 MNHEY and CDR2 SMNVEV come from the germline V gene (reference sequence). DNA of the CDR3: TGTGCCAGCAGTTTACAATCGGGCAGTTACTATGGCTACACCTTC. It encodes CASSLQSGSYYGYTF.

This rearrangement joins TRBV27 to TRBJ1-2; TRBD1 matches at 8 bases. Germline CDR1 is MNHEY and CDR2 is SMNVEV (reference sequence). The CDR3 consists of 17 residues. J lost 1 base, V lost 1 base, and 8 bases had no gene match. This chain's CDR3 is CASSLWDRSQSNYGYTF. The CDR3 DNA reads TGTGCCAGCAGTTTATGGGACAGGAGTCAAAGTAACTATGGCTACACCTTC.

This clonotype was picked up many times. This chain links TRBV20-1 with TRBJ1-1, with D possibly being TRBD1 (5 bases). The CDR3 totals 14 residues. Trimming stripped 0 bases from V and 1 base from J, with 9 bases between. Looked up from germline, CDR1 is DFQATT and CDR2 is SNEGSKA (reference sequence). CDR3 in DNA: TGCAGTGCTAGAGATGGTAGGGGGAACACTGAAGCTTTCTTT. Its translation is CSARDGRGNTEAFF.

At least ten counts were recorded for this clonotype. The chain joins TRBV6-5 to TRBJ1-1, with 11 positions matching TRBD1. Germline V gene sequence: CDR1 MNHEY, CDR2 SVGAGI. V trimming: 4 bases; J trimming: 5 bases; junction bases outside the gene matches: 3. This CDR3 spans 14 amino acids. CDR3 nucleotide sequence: TGTGCCAGCAGTTGGGGACAGGGGGTTACTGAAGCTTTCTTT. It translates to CASSWGQGVTEAFF.

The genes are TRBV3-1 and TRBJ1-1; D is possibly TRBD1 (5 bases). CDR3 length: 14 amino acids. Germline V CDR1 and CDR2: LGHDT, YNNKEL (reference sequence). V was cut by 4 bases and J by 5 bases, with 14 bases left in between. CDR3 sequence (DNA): TGTGCCAGCAGCCCGGCGGGCAGGGATACTGAAGCTTTCTTT. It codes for CASSPAGRDTEAFF.

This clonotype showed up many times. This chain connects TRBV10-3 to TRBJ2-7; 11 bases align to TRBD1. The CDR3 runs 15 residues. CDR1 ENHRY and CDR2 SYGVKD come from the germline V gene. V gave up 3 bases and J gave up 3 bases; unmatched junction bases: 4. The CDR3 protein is CAISDGTGGFYEQYF. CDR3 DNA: TGTGCCATCAGTGATGGGACAGGGGGGTTCTACGAGCAGTACTTC.

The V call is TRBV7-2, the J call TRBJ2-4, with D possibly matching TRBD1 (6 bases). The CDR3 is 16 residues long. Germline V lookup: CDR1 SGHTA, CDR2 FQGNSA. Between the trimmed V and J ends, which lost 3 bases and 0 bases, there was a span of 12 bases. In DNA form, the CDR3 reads TGTGCCAGCAGCTTGGCAGGGGCCCTAGCCAAAAACATTCAGTACTTC. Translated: CASSLAGALAKNIQYF.

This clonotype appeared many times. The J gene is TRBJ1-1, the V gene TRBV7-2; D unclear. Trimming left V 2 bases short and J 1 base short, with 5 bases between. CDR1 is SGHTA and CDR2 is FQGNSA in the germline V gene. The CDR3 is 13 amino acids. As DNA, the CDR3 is TGTGCCAGCAGCTTAATGGGGAACACTGAAGCTTTCTTT. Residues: CASSLMGNTEAFF.

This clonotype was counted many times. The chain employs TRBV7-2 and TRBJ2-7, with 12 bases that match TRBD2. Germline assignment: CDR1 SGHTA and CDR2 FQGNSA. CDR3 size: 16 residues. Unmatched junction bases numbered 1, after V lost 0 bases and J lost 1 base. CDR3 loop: CASSLAGTSGSYEQYF. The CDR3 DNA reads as TGTGCCAGCAGCTTAGCCGGGACTAGCGGGTCCTACGAGCAGTACTTC.

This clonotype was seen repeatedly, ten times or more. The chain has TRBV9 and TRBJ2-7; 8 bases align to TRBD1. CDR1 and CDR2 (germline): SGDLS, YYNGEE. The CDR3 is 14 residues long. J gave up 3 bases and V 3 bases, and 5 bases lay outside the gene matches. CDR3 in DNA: TGTGCCAGCAGCGCAGGACAGGGAAACTACGAGCAGTACTTC. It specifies CASSAGQGNYEQYF.

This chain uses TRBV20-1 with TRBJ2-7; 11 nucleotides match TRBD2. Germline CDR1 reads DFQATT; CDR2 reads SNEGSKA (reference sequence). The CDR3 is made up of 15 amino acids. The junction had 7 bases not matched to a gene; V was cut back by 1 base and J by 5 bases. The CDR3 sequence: CSARAATSGTHEQYF. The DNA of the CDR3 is TGCAGTGCTAGAGCCGCGACTAGCGGGACCCACGAGCAGTACTTC.

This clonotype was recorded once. The CDR3, as DNA: TGTGCCAGCAGTTACTCCTTTCGGGGGGAGCAGTACTTC. Translating gives CASSYSFRGEQYF. V usage is TRBV6-2 or TRBV6-3 and J usage is TRBJ2-7; a possible D gene is TRBD2 (6 bases). The CDR3 contains 13 residues. Germline V gene data show CDR1 as MNHEY and CDR2 as SVGEGT. V was pared by 0 bases and J by 7 bases, with 10 bases between.

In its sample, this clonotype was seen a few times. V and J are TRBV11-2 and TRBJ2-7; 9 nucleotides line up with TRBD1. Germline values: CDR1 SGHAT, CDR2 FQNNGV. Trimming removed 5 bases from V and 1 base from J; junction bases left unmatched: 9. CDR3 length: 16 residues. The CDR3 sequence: CASSTARGQGSYEQYF. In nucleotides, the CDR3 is TGTGCCAGCAGCACCGCGAGAGGACAGGGGTCCTACGAGCAGTACTTC.

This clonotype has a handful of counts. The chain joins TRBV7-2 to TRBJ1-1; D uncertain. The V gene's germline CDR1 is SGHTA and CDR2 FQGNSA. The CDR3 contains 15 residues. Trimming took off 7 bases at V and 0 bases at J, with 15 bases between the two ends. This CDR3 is CASTPGERLNTEAFF. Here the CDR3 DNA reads TGTGCCAGCACTCCTGGGGAGAGGCTGAACACTGAAGCTTTCTTT.

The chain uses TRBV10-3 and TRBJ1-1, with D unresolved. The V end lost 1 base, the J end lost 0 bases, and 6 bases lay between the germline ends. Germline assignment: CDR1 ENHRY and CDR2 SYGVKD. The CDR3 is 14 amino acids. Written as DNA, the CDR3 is TGTGCCATCAGTGAGTTGGGCTTGAACACTGAAGCTTTCTTT. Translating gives CAISELGLNTEAFF.

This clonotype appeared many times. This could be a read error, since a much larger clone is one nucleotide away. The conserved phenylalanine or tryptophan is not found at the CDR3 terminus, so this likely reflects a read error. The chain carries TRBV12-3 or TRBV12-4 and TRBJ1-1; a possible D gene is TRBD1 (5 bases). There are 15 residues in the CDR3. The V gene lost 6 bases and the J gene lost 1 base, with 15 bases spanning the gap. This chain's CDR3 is CASRGPGTGNTEAFL. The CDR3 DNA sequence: TGTGCCAGCAGAGGTCCCGGGACGGGGAACACTGAAGCTTTCCTT.

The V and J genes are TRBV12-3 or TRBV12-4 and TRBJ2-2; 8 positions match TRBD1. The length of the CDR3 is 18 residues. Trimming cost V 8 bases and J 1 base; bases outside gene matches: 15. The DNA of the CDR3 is TGTGCCAGCCGCCTAATTGGACAGGGAATTGAGAACACCGGGGAGCTGTTTTTT. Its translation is CASRLIGQGIENTGELFF.

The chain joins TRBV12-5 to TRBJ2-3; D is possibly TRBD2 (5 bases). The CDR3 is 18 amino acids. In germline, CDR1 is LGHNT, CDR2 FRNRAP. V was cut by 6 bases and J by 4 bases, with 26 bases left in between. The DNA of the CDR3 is TGTGCTAGTGGCCCGCGCCTGGCTCCTGGAGGTCGGTCAGATACGCAGTATTTT. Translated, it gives CASGPRLAPGGRSDTQYF.

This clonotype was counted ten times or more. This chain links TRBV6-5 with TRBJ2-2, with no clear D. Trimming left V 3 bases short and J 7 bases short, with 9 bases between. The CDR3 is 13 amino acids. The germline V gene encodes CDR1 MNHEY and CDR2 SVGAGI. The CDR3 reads CASSYSVGGELFF. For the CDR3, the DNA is TGTGCCAGCAGTTATTCCGTGGGCGGGGAGCTGTTTTTT.